One and the same sample provided the 26 T cell receptor beta chains below, sequenced in a study of T cell changes during pregnancy in multiple sclerosis (dated by TCRdb to the late 2010s). Libraries came from the immunoSEQ multiplex PCR assay. The source is immuneACCESS, and TCRdb retained only in-frame sequences with V and J called. Part of the clones is not carried over; for the studies checked, unresolved V genes explain less than half of this, and the remainder is unexplained. In this sample the table shows about 56,000 clones, approximately 90% of which occur a single time. Clones ranked in the top ten supply 0.38% of the sample. The specimen was CD4+ T cells from peripheral blood mononuclear cells, collected in the third trimester of pregnancy. The receptor set was obtained from a female donor with multiple sclerosis, enrolled in a pregnancy study.

This chain joins TRBV5-6 and TRBJ2-7; TRBD1 is a possible D gene (7 bases). Trimming pared 2 bases from V and 7 bases from J, leaving 16 bases between. Germline V gene lookup returns CDR1 SGHDT and CDR2 YYEEEE. This CDR3 has 14 amino acids. In nucleotides, the CDR3 is TGTGCCAGCAGCTTTGGCAGGGGGGAATGGGAGCAGTACTTC. Protein: CASSFGRGEWEQYF.

This sequence joins TRBV2 and TRBJ2-3; a possible D gene is TRBD2 (5 bases). Germline V CDR1 and CDR2: SNHLY, FYNNEI. Trimming removed 8 bases from V and 1 base from J, with 13 bases in between. The CDR3 has 14 amino acids. The CDR3 region is CASATHGGTDTQYF. CDR3 in DNA: TGTGCCAGCGCGACCCACGGGGGCACAGATACGCAGTATTTT. The whole variable domain, remainder taken from reference TRBV2 and TRBJ2-3, is EPEVTQTPSHQVTQMGQEVILRCVPISNHLYFYWYRQILGQKVEFLVSFYNNEISEKSEIFDDQFSVERPDGSNFTLKIRSTKLEDSAMYFCASATHGGTDTQYFGPGTRLTVL.

This clone was counted only a few times. The rearrangement links TRBV5-4 to TRBJ1-1, with D possibly TRBD1 on 5 matching bases. The CDR3 spans 14 residues. With 5 bases removed from V and 8 bases from J, the gap between germline ends came to 19 bases. The germline CDR1 and CDR2 sequences are SGHNT and YYREEE (reference sequence). CDR3 nucleotides: TGTGCCAGCAGACAGAGTGTACAGGAGTTGGAAGCTTTCTTT. Its translation is CASRQSVQELEAFF.

The V gene is TRBV19, the J gene TRBJ2-5; D possibly corresponds to TRBD2 (5 bases). This CDR3 has 13 residues. Germline CDR1 reads LNHDA; CDR2 reads SQIVND (reference sequence). V was cut by 6 bases and J by 7 bases, with 15 bases left in between. CDR3 loop: CASRTEAKGTQYF. CDR3 coding DNA: TGTGCCAGTAGGACGGAGGCGAAAGGGACCCAGTACTTC.

The rearrangement links TRBV7-2 to TRBJ1-5, with a weak D call TRBD1 (5 bases). This CDR3 comprises 14 residues. The V end was cut by 4 bases, the J end by 4 bases, with 11 bases between. Germline CDR1 and CDR2: SGHTA and FQGNSA. The CDR3 loop is CASSSDSPNQPQHF. The CDR3 DNA reads as TGTGCCAGCAGCTCTGACAGCCCGAATCAGCCCCAGCATTTT.

The chain combines TRBV5-1 with TRBJ1-2, with no clear D. The CDR3 runs 14 residues. V was shortened by 0 bases and J by 8 bases, with 14 bases between the two germline ends. CDR1 is SGHRS and CDR2 is YFSETQ in the germline V gene. The DNA of the CDR3 is TGCGCCAGCAGCTTGGATTATTTCTCGGGAGGCTACACCTTC. Its protein product is CASSLDYFSGGYTF.

The J gene is TRBJ1-3, the V gene TRBV6-1, with D possibly matching TRBD1 (5 bases). The CDR3 extends over 17 amino acids. V lost 0 bases, J lost 4 bases, and 16 bases lay in between. Looked up from germline, CDR1 is MNHNS and CDR2 is SASEGT. In DNA form, the CDR3 reads TGTGCCAGCAGTGAAGCGCCGGGACTAGGAAAAGGAAACACCATATATTTT. The encoded protein is CASSEAPGLGKGNTIYF.

The chain is built from TRBV5-4 and TRBJ2-1; the match to TRBD2 covers 13 bases. The CDR3 is made up of 17 amino acids. Germline V gives CDR1 SGHNT, CDR2 YYREEE (reference sequence). Germline trimming cut 1 base from V and 6 bases from J; bases unmatched to any gene: 7. CDR3 sequence reads: CASSLIRGLAGSNEQFF. For the CDR3, the DNA is TGTGCCAGCAGCTTGATTCGGGGACTAGCGGGAAGCAATGAGCAGTTCTTC.

The chain combines TRBV23-1 with TRBJ1-2; 9 bases align to TRBD1. TRBV23-1 qualifies as an ORF whose function is uncertain. V was pared by 11 bases and J by 3 bases, with 7 bases of the junction left unmatched. This CDR3 has 13 residues. The CDR3 nucleotides read TGCGCCCCTTCTTGGACAGGGGACTATGGCTACACCTTC. This codes for CAPSWTGDYGYTF.

The J gene is TRBJ2-2, the V gene TRBV10-3; no clear D gene. Germline V gives CDR1 ENHRY, CDR2 SYGVKD. V gave up 6 bases and J gave up 6 bases, with 5 bases separating them. The CDR3 is 11 residues long. CDR3 nucleotide sequence: TGTGCCATCAGAGCCTCCGGGGAGCTGTTTTTT. It yields the protein CAIRASGELFF.

CDR3 sequence (DNA): TGCAGCGTTGAACCCGGGGGGAAGGTGAGGACCGGGGAGCTGTTTTTT. Its translation: CSVEPGGKVRTGELFF. The rearrangement uses TRBV29-1 and TRBJ2-2, with 7 bases lining up with TRBD2. The CDR3 loop spans 16 amino acids. The V gene end was trimmed by 2 bases and the J gene end by 5 bases; junction bases not matched to a gene: 11. Germline CDR1 is SQVTM and CDR2 is ANQGSEA.

J is TRBJ2-1 and V is TRBV11-3; 7 nucleotides match TRBD2. The CDR3 length is 17 residues. Germline CDR1 SGHNT, CDR2 YENEEA. The J segment lost 0 bases and the V segment lost 2 bases, leaving 7 bases of the junction unmatched. The CDR3 region is CASSLLAGGSSYNEQFF. CDR3 coding DNA: TGTGCCAGCAGCTTATTAGCGGGCGGTAGCTCCTACAATGAGCAGTTCTTC.

The V gene is TRBV19, the J gene TRBJ2-7, with D possibly being TRBD2 (6 bases). Trimming left V 1 base short and J 2 bases short, with 9 bases between. Germline CDR1 LNHDA, CDR2 SQIVND (reference sequence). This CDR3 has 14 amino acids. The CDR3 DNA reads TGTGCCAGTAGTATAGGTGGCGGGGCCTACGAGCAGTACTTC. Translated, it gives CASSIGGGAYEQYF.

This chain uses TRBV4-1 with TRBJ1-2; D ambiguous. Germline CDR1 and CDR2: MGHRA and YSYEKL. The CDR3 extends over 15 amino acids. V dropped 1 base and J dropped 0 bases, with 9 bases sitting between them. CDR3 protein: CASSQGVNPNYGYTF. In nucleotides, the CDR3 is TGCGCCAGCAGCCAAGGAGTGAACCCTAACTATGGCTACACCTTC.

This clone was observed once. This chain uses TRBV4-2 with TRBJ2-4; TRBD2 is a possible D gene (6 bases). Per germline, CDR1 LGHNA and CDR2 YNFKEQ. V was cut by 4 bases and J by 4 bases, with 20 bases left in between. The CDR3 consists of 17 residues. CDR3 in amino acids: CASSRSGDFTGKNIQYF. The CDR3 DNA reads as TGTGCCAGCAGCCGATCTGGGGACTTCACCGGGAAAAACATTCAGTACTTC.

The chain joins TRBV29-1 to TRBJ2-1; D not certain. The CDR3 totals 11 residues. V was shortened by 3 bases and J by 15 bases, with 15 bases between the two germline ends. Looked up from germline, CDR1 is SQVTM and CDR2 is ANQGSEA. For the CDR3, the DNA is TGCAGCGTTGATATGGTGCAGTCCTTGTTCTTC. Translating it yields CSVDMVQSLFF.

This rearrangement joins TRBV19 to TRBJ1-2, with TRBD1 matching 8 bases. The CDR3 consists of 15 residues. V was clipped by 5 bases and J by 5 bases; unmatched bases: 10. Per the germline V gene, CDR1 is LNHDA and CDR2 is SQIVND (reference sequence). The CDR3 sequence is CASSRDRTGRYGYTF. The CDR3 nucleotides are TGTGCCAGTAGTCGAGACAGGACAGGGAGATATGGCTACACCTTC.

The chain links TRBV6-5 to TRBJ2-2, with D tentatively TRBD1 (6 bases). Germline loops: CDR1 MNHEY, CDR2 SVGAGI. There are 14 residues in the CDR3. Trimming left V 6 bases short and J 2 bases short, with 10 bases between. The CDR3 DNA reads TGTGCCAGCAGCCGGACAGCCAACACCGGGGAGCTGTTTTTT. This codes for CASSRTANTGELFF.

The chain combines TRBV5-4 with TRBJ1-1, with TRBD1 as a possible D gene (5 bases). Per germline, CDR1 SGHNT and CDR2 YYREEE (reference sequence). This CDR3 spans 15 amino acids. The V end was cut by 6 bases, the J end by 7 bases, with 22 bases between. The CDR3 sequence: CASTPGGVGVGEAFF. The CDR3, as DNA: TGTGCCAGCACGCCGGGTGGGGTAGGGGTGGGTGAAGCTTTCTTT. Full variable domain (remainder filled in from reference TRBV5-4 and TRBJ1-1): ETGVTQSPTHLIKTRGQQVTLRCSSQSGHNTVSWYQQALGQGPQFIFQYYREEENGRGNFPPRFSGLQFPNYSSELNVNALELDDSALYLCASTPGGVGVGEAFFGQGTRLTVV.

V and J are TRBV19 and TRBJ1-2; 8 bases agree with TRBD1. The CDR3 has 17 residues. The junction had 14 bases not matched to a gene; V was cut back by 4 bases and J by 4 bases. From germline, CDR1 is LNHDA and CDR2 SQIVND (reference sequence). As DNA, the CDR3 is TGTGCCAGTAGTAGTTCCTCCGGGACAGGCATTGGCTATGGCTACACCTTC. It translates to CASSSSSGTGIGYGYTF.

This chain connects TRBV19 to TRBJ2-1; 7 bases match TRBD1. CDR3 length: 14 residues. J was trimmed by 4 bases and V by 7 bases; bases with no gene match: 7. The germline V gene has CDR1 LNHDA and CDR2 SQIVND (reference sequence). The CDR3 nucleotides are TGTGCCAGTAATATGGGGACAGAGTACAATGAGCAGTTCTTC. Protein: CASNMGTEYNEQFF.

The chain is built from TRBV5-1 and TRBJ2-1, with 14 bases that match TRBD2. Losses at the gene ends were 0 bases for V and 2 bases for J; bases not matched to a gene: 7. Germline assignment: CDR1 SGHRS and CDR2 YFSETQ. The CDR3 runs to 19 residues. The CDR3 sequence is CASSLVTSGGEGPYNEQFF. The DNA for the CDR3 is TGCGCCAGCAGCTTGGTGACTAGCGGGGGGGAAGGCCCCTACAATGAGCAGTTCTTC. Supplemented by reference TRBV5-1 and TRBJ2-1, the full variable domain reads KAGVTQTPRYLIKTRGQQVTLSCSPISGHRSVSWYQQTPGQGLQFLFEYFSETQRNKGNFPGRFSGRQFSNSRSEMNVSTLELGDSALYLCASSLVTSGGEGPYNEQFFGPGTRLTVL.

The chain has TRBV28 and TRBJ2-4; D perhaps matches TRBD2 (6 bases). Germline lookup yields CDR1 MDHEN and CDR2 SYDVKM. Trimming removed 7 bases from V and 4 bases from J, with 17 bases in between. This CDR3 has 15 residues. As DNA, the CDR3 is TGTGCCAGCAACGCTTGGGCGGGGCCGAAAAACATTCAGTACTTC. Its translation: CASNAWAGPKNIQYF.

The chain links TRBV7-8 to TRBJ1-5; TRBD1 is a possible D gene (5 bases). The CDR3 is 15 residues long. Germline CDR1 SGHVS, CDR2 FQNEAQ. Trimming took 0 bases from V and 4 from J, leaving 10 bases between them. CDR3 sequence: CASSLAMTANQPQHF. CDR3 DNA: TGTGCCAGCAGCTTAGCGATGACAGCGAATCAGCCCCAGCATTTT.

The genes are TRBV6-5 and TRBJ1-2; the match to TRBD1 covers 8 bases. Losses at the gene ends were 4 bases for V and 4 bases for J; bases not matched to a gene: 2. This CDR3 is built from 13 residues. Germline V gene data show CDR1 as MNHEY and CDR2 as SVGAGI. This CDR3 is CASSFTGGYGYTF. CDR3 bases: TGTGCCAGCAGTTTCACAGGGGGCTATGGCTACACCTTC.

V is TRBV19 and J is TRBJ1-2, with 7 bases identical to TRBD1. Trimming cost V 6 bases and J 5 bases; bases outside gene matches: 12. CDR1 is LNHDA and CDR2 is SQIVND in the germline V gene (reference sequence). The CDR3 covers 15 residues. The CDR3, as DNA: TGTGCCAGTAGAAATACAGGGGCGACGTTATATGGCTACACCTTC. It translates to CASRNTGATLYGYTF.